This TCR beta chain was sequenced for a study of cytomegalovirus exposure and HLA in healthy donors (dated by TCRdb to about 2017). About the investigation overall: An earlier analysis of roughly 630 of the donors reported 250 to 300 Gb of sequence data and some 120 million unique TCR beta sequences from 150 million to 200 million T cells. Roughly 300 gigabases of sequencing data and 70 million to 100 million unique TCR sequences made up an early release that covered some 640 HLA-typed donors. Among the approximately 430 genotyped donors, more than 70% belonged to the genetic ancestry cluster associated with self-reported Caucasian donors. The study aimed to test whether signatures of past pathogen exposure could be identified by cataloging public T cell receptors. The T cell repertoires of around 730 subjects were profiled by immunosequencing and related to cytomegalovirus serostatus. In addition to the first cohort of hundreds of subjects, a separate validation cohort of approximately 130 different subjects was used. To predict cytomegalovirus infection status, the study brought together high-throughput TCR immunosequencing, statistical association of individual TCRs with disease status, and machine learning. A later analysis re-analyzed previously published TCR beta repertoires from several hundred donors and added high-resolution HLA genotyping to study TCR occurrence patterns. The later analysis used no new phenotypic data to find candidate immune exposures, relying instead on TCR beta sequences and their occurrence across donors. To decide whether each TCR beta V gene segment behaved as functional or pseudogenic, an earlier analysis of some 600 of the donors relied on high-throughput TCR beta sequencing. Donor age, sex, ethnicity and CMV serostatus were compiled together with the repertoire data. Genome-wide SNP genotypes for about 55% of the 666 donors were used in a later genetic analysis, which treated that subset as a discovery cohort. Every discovery cohort repertoire had been produced on one sequencing platform. HLA typing included class I and class II loci at four-digit resolution. The number of typed donors differed by locus: roughly 629-640 for A, B, C, DRB1 and DQB1; about 520 for DQA1; 600 to 610 for DPA1; and around 470 for DPB1. Five DR-DQ haplotypes were treated as single units for association and clustering because of strong linkage in the cohort. On average, approximately 250,000 unique TCR beta nucleotide sequences were sequenced per donor among a few hundred genotyped donors of the cohort, with 15% to 20% of those sequences being non-productive.

The cohort consisted of 650 to 700 healthy bone marrow donors. At the time of sampling, every cohort member was nominally healthy, though immune exposures that went unrecorded were likely present. The donor tested CMV seronegative and was one of the 352 seronegative cohort members. A peripheral blood sample was collected from each donor, and TCR beta sequencing was performed on peripheral blood mononuclear cells. The Qiagen DNeasy Blood Extraction Kit was used to extract genomic DNA from the blood cell samples. Overall results and qualifications from the work: The authors suggested that the approach could potentially be generalized to other disease states and immunological phenotypes. Correlated functional status among segregating V segments might be attributable to linkage disequilibrium, but an unknown experimental factor could not be ruled out. According to a later analysis, parvovirus B19, influenza, CMV and Epstein-Barr virus appeared linked to several top co-occurrence clusters. Most TCR sequences were observed very rarely across donors, whereas some public TCRs were present in many individuals. HLA typing was unavailable for some donors at each locus, so association tests used only the typed subset. In the study, around 160 TCR beta chains were listed as associated with cytomegalovirus. In a later analysis, HLA-associated TCR beta chains were found to be more clonally expanded and to have lower generation probabilities than equally common non-associated chains. In an earlier analysis of fewer than 700 of the donors, most TCR beta V segments appeared in productive rearrangements about 90% or about 30% of the time, broadly matching IMGT annotations. Cytomegalovirus status was reported to be diagnosed by the classifier with high specificity and sensitivity in both the original and validation cohorts. Most CMV-associated TCR beta chains appeared to be HLA-restricted in a later analysis, and the HLA associations seemed to be driven largely by CMV exposure. Sequencing depth was assumed to be roughly uniform across donors in the presence/absence analyses, though that assumption may not hold. Immune exposure information for the cohort was limited to CMV serostatus. A further reported finding was that TCR beta sequences accurately predicted the HLA-A and HLA-B alleles for most subjects in the first cohort. The earlier analysis of about 600 of the donors excluded roughly 16 rarely observed V segments, including chromosome 9 orphons, because counts were too low. At a false discovery rate of 0.05, a later analysis linked 16,951 TCR beta sequences to specific HLA alleles. In a later analysis, TCR association rates were found to vary across HLA loci, with the most associated TCRs seen for DRB1 alleles and the fewest for HLA-C alleles. A group of highly shared sequence variants was considered likely to be a technical artifact of the sequencing pipeline. Only TCR beta chains were sequenced in this cohort, and the absence of alpha or paired-chain data limited detectable features. Three of the identified cytomegalovirus-associated TCR beta chains were confirmed in vitro to be specific for cytomegalovirus antigens. When HLA alleles, especially DR and DQ, strongly co-occurred, TCR associations were difficult to assign to individual alleles. In a later genetic analysis, fewer N-insertions in productive TCRs were reported among donors in an Asian-associated ancestry cluster than the roughly 700-donor mean. A later genetic analysis associated a missense DCLRE1C variant with V-gene and J-gene trimming of TCR beta chains, and an independent cohort replicated the association. Because the 87-base-pair reads could not distinguish some IMGT-functional V segments, including TRBV6-2 and TRBV6-3, those segments were excluded.

The library was prepared using the immunoSEQ multiplex PCR assay. For the multiplex PCR, a mixture combining 60 forward primers for TCR Vbeta segments and 13 reverse primers for TCR Jbeta segments was used. Amplification of the CDR3 region of rearranged TCR beta genes was performed with a multiplex PCR assay on genomic DNA. On the Illumina HiSeq System, the amplified TCR beta libraries were sequenced as 87-base-pair reads. The published analysis was carried out like this. A later analysis counted some 80 million unique TCR beta chains across the 650 to 800 repertoires, and 9 million to 14 million of these chains were shared by at least two donors. A nearest-neighbor algorithm error-corrected the raw reads and collapsed the reads into unique sequences, merging closely related sequences to remove PCR and sequencing errors. To assign V, D and J gene segments, CDR3 sequences were aligned to IMGT reference sequences. For a sequence to be retained, a match of at least six nucleotides to both a V gene segment and a J gene segment was required. A rearrangement was called productive if the CDR3 had no stop codons and remained in frame with V and J, and every other rearrangement was called non-productive. CDR3 was defined according to IMGT convention as the region running from the second conserved V-encoded cysteine to the conserved J-encoded phenylalanine. The earlier analysis of about 530 of the donors excluded any sequence lacking an unambiguous match to a single V gene segment. An earlier analysis of several hundred of the donors called V segments functional above 56.7% productive rearrangements and segregating when the between-donor standard deviation exceeded 5%. A statistical classification framework was built to diagnose cytomegalovirus status from the catalog of TCR beta chain sequences. A later analysis assigned V and J genes by comparing TCR nucleotide sequences with IMGT/GENE-DB human TR gene sequences. In a later analysis, CDR3 sequences and most-parsimonious VDJ recombination scenarios were assigned using the TCRdist pipeline. In a later analysis, each TCR beta chain was defined by its CDR3 amino acid sequence together with its V-gene family, and reads without a unique V-gene family were excluded. A later analysis removed several hundred highly shared, low-generation-probability nucleotide sequences to deal with suspected cross-contamination and a sequencing artifact. In a later analysis, a clonal expansion index for each public chain was calculated from normalized within-repertoire ranks of inferred template counts. In a later analysis, generation probabilities were computed with a VDJ recombination model fitted to out-of-frame rearrangements, and the resulting probabilities were checked against IGoR. Hypergeometric tests were used in a later analysis to score TCR-TCR, TCR-HLA and TCR-CMV co-occurrence, with a repertoire-size bias correction applied to the TCR pairs. A later analysis estimated false discovery rates by permuting HLA or CMV assignments 20 times. A later analysis grouped co-occurring TCRs with DBSCAN, adding TCRdist sequence similarity when clustering within HLA-allele-positive subsets. Co-occurrence clustering excluded repertoires with fewer than 30,000 or more than 120,000 public chains, plus five with anomalous nucleotide sharing. Not all clones reach the TCRdb copy of this immuneACCESS table, which keeps in-frame sequences only. Checked studies attribute under half of the gap to unresolved V genes and leave the rest unexplained. The V and J calls and clone size were taken over from that table, and D and trimming were inferred from the DNA. The sample table contains 150,000 to 200,000 clones; only one count was recorded for roughly 87% of them. Jointly, the top ten make up more than 0.2% of the sample.

The germline V gene encodes CDR1 SEHNR and CDR2 FQNEAQ (reference sequence). Cut back by 5 bases and 5 bases, the V and J ends lie 9 bases apart. The CDR3 has 12 amino acids, counting the end cysteine and phenylalanine. CDR3 DNA only is kept here, 36 bases in frame from base 1. Details on this clone: Its antigen is unknown. Base qualities are not provided; no much larger clone lies one nucleotide away.

This TCR derives from a girl under three years old in good health and CMV-seronegative. The sequence links TRBV7-9 to TRBJ1-1; the D gene cannot be named for sure. Sequencing was carried out using PBMCs. Here the CDR3 is given as CASSNFGTEAFF. DNA sequence: TGTGCCAGCAGCAACTTCGGGACTGAAGCTTTCTTT. When the CDR3 is completed using the reference TRBV7-9 and TRBJ1-1 genes on either side, the full variable domain is DTGVSQNPRHKITKRGQNVTFRCDPISEHNRLYWYRQTLGQGPEFLTYFQNEAQLEKSRLLSDRFSAERPKGSFSTLEIQRTEQGDSAMYLCASSNFGTEAFFGQGTRLTVV.